Below, 21 T cell receptor beta chains from the same sample are listed, as sequenced in a study of T cell responses to AZD1222 COVID-19 vaccine. The assay was immunoSEQ multiplex PCR, and TCRdb's table has in-frame clones only and misses some. The data show about 150,000 clones, more than 75% seen once. The sequencing used peripheral blood, collected on day 0 of MenACWY control vaccination. These receptors all come from an adult in good health.

This clone occurred once. This chain uses TRBV5-1 with TRBJ2-4, with TRBD1 matching 7 bases. The ends lost 0 bases at V and 1 base at J; junction bases unmatched: 13. CDR1 SGHRS and CDR2 YFSETQ come from the germline V gene. The CDR3 covers 19 residues. The CDR3, as DNA: TGCGCCAGCAGCTTGGGACAGGGAACCCAGGGAAGGGCCAAAAACATTCAGTACTTC. Translation: CASSLGQGTQGRAKNIQYF. The full variable domain, with the rest looked up from reference TRBV5-1 and TRBJ2-4, is KAGVTQTPRYLIKTRGQQVTLSCSPISGHRSVSWYQQTPGQGLQFLFEYFSETQRNKGNFPGRFSGRQFSNSRSEMNVSTLELGDSALYLCASSLGQGTQGRAKNIQYFGAGTRLSVL.

This chain links TRBV19 with TRBJ1-1; D is unresolved. The germline CDR1 and CDR2 sequences are LNHDA and SQIVND (reference sequence). The V and J ends lost 5 bases and 3 bases respectively, with 13 bases between them. The CDR3 spans 14 residues. The CDR3 loop reads CASSPRPGHTEAFF. DNA for the CDR3: TGTGCCAGTAGTCCCCGGCCGGGCCACACTGAAGCTTTCTTT.

The chain joins TRBV4-1 to TRBJ1-6; no definite D call. The CDR3 totals 16 residues. Looked up from germline, CDR1 is MGHRA and CDR2 is YSYEKL. The ends were cut back, 0 bases at V and 10 bases at J, with 16 bases in the middle. The CDR3 region is CASSQEAGAGPSPLHF. The DNA of the CDR3 is TGCGCCAGCAGCCAAGAAGCTGGTGCCGGGCCCTCACCCCTCCACTTT.

CDR3 nucleotide sequence: TGTGCCAGCAGCTTCAAGTCCGTGAACACTGAAGCTTTCTTT. Its translation: CASSFKSVNTEAFF. The rearrangement uses TRBV2 and TRBJ1-1; no clear D gene. Germline V gene lookup returns CDR1 SNHLY and CDR2 FYNNEI. V lost 6 bases and J lost 0, with 11 bases in between. The CDR3 has 14 amino acids.

The V call is TRBV18, the J call TRBJ2-3; TRBD1 or TRBD2 may be the D gene (6 bases each). V lost 10 bases and J lost 2, with 10 bases in between. The CDR3 consists of 12 residues. Germline CDR1 and CDR2: KGHSH and LQKENI. For the CDR3, the DNA is TGTGCCACGGGGGCCAACACAGATACGCAGTATTTT. Its protein is CATGANTDTQYF.

The chain combines TRBV2 with TRBJ1-6; 7 nucleotides line up with TRBD1. V was pared by 6 bases and J by 7 bases, with 9 bases of the junction left unmatched. Looked up from germline, CDR1 is SNHLY and CDR2 is FYNNEI. CDR3 size: 15 residues. The CDR3 here is CASRSSGTVNSPLHF. The CDR3 DNA follows: TGTGCCAGCAGGAGTTCCGGGACAGTGAATTCACCCCTCCACTTT.

The chain joins TRBV6-4 to TRBJ2-7; D call uncertain. The CDR3 has 8 amino acids. Germline V gene sequence: CDR1 MRHNA, CDR2 SNTAGT. The CDR3 DNA sequence: TGTGCCAGCAGTGACCAGCCCGTC. Encoded protein: CASSDQPV.

V usage is TRBV6-6 and J usage is TRBJ2-3; perhaps TRBD1 as D (6 bases). Trimming cost V 6 bases and J 3 bases, with 16 bases left between them. The CDR3 runs to 15 residues. Germline CDR1 is MNHNY and CDR2 is SVGAGI (reference sequence). In nucleotides, the CDR3 is TGTGCCAGCAGGGGTGGGGCAGGGGCGACAGATACGCAGTATTTT. Translation: CASRGGAGATDTQYF.

As to this clone: The sample has other DNA sequences that encode this CDR3 too. V usage is TRBV29-1 and J usage is TRBJ2-3; 8 nucleotides agree with TRBD1. CDR1 SQVTM and CDR2 ANQGSEA come from the germline V gene. The CDR3 covers 13 residues. The J segment lost 3 bases and the V segment lost 5 bases, leaving 4 bases of the junction unmatched. CDR3 sequence reads: CSVRQGATDTQYF. DNA for the CDR3: TGCAGCGTTCGGCAGGGGGCTACAGATACGCAGTATTTT.

The CDR3 sequence is CASSFVGMGELFF. The DNA of the CDR3 is TGTGCCAGCAGTTTCGTGGGGATGGGGGAGCTGTTTTTT. V usage is TRBV12-3 or TRBV12-4 and J usage is TRBJ2-2; no clear D. The CDR3 contains 13 residues. Between the trimmed V and J ends, which lost 3 bases and 8 bases, there was a span of 10 bases.

The chain combines TRBV6-5 with TRBJ1-2; 9 positions match TRBD1. Germline CDR1 reads MNHEY; CDR2 reads SVGAGI. With V trimmed by 6 bases and J by 8 bases, 4 bases remained unmatched. The CDR3 is 12 residues long. The CDR3 sequence is CASRTGGEGYTF. As DNA, the CDR3 is TGTGCCAGCAGAACAGGGGGCGAGGGCTACACCTTC.

J is TRBJ1-6 and V is TRBV11-2; D is uncertain. From germline, CDR1 is SGHAT and CDR2 FQNNGV. The CDR3 consists of 15 residues. V gave up 1 base and J gave up 9 bases, with 13 bases separating them. The CDR3, as DNA: TGTGCCAGCAGCTTAGTCGGAGGGTATCTTTCACCCCTCCACTTT. Its protein is CASSLVGGYLSPLHF.

This sequence joins TRBV4-1 and TRBJ1-2; perhaps TRBD1 as D (5 bases). Germline V gives CDR1 MGHRA, CDR2 YSYEKL. The CDR3 consists of 14 residues. Trimming removed 8 bases at V and 0 bases at J, with 13 bases between. CDR3 sequence: CASGRDPANYGYTF. The CDR3 bases are TGCGCCAGCGGACGGGACCCAGCTAACTATGGCTACACCTTC.

This clone appeared once. The J gene is TRBJ1-1, the V gene TRBV28; D remains unclear. V dropped 5 bases and J dropped 3 bases, with 16 bases sitting between them. The CDR3 loop spans 15 amino acids. Germline lookup yields CDR1 MDHEN and CDR2 SYDVKM. The CDR3 DNA is TGTGCCAGCAGTCCCAGACGGATGACGCACACTGAAGCTTTCTTT. Residues: CASSPRRMTHTEAFF.

This clone came up once. The V and J genes are TRBV6-5 and TRBJ2-3, with TRBD2 as a possible D gene (7 bases). V was cut by 6 bases and J by 5 bases, with 18 bases left in between. Germline-derived CDR1 and CDR2 are MNHEY and SVGAGI. This CDR3 spans 15 amino acids. This CDR3 is CASSNRGAGEDTQYF. The CDR3 DNA reads TGTGCCAGCAGCAACCGGGGGGCCGGTGAAGATACGCAGTATTTT.

The gene calls are TRBV6-5 and TRBJ1-1; possibly TRBD1 for D (5 bases). V was clipped by 10 bases and J by 1 base, with 13 bases between them. The CDR3 is made up of 13 amino acids. CDR1 and CDR2 from the germline V gene are MNHEY and SVGAGI. CDR3 amino acids: CATKQVSNTEAFF. CDR3 coding DNA: TGTGCCACCAAACAGGTGTCGAACACTGAAGCTTTCTTT.

The genes are TRBV3-1 (or the pseudogene TRBV3-2) and TRBJ1-1; no definite D call. This CDR3 region has 14 residues. The V and J ends lost 5 bases and 7 bases respectively, with 17 bases between them. Germline V gene lookup returns CDR1 LGHDT and CDR2 YNNKEL (reference sequence). Written as DNA, the CDR3 is TGTGCCAGCAGCTTCGAGGGTCGAGGCGGTGAAGCTTTCTTT. It translates to CASSFEGRGGEAFF.

V and J are TRBV4-1 and TRBJ2-1, with 10 nucleotides matching TRBD2. The CDR3 runs 17 residues. V shed 3 bases and J 5 bases; nucleotides not matched to a gene: 10. CDR1 MGHRA and CDR2 YSYEKL come from the germline V gene. CDR3 residues: CASSHAGGLAAHNEQFF. Here the CDR3 DNA reads TGCGCCAGCAGCCATGCTGGAGGACTAGCGGCCCACAATGAGCAGTTCTTC.

The genes are TRBV3-1 (or the pseudogene TRBV3-2) and TRBJ2-3, with 8 bases that match TRBD1. Germline lookup yields CDR1 LGHDT and CDR2 YNNKEL (reference sequence). The CDR3 is made up of 16 amino acids. V lost 4 bases to trimming and J lost 1 base; unmatched junction nucleotides: 7. In nucleotides, the CDR3 is TGTGCCAGCAGCCGGTTACCGGGACAGGGCACAGATACGCAGTATTTT. Protein sequence: CASSRLPGQGTDTQYF.

The CDR3 reads CASSPTSTDTQYF. Written as DNA, the CDR3 is TGTGCCAGCAGCCCGACCAGCACAGATACGCAGTATTTT. This chain uses TRBV4-2 with TRBJ2-3; D not resolved. V dropped 4 bases and J dropped 0 bases, with 5 bases sitting between them. CDR1 LGHNA and CDR2 YNFKEQ come from the germline V gene. CDR3 size: 13 residues.

This chain joins TRBV12-5 and TRBJ2-3; D perhaps matches TRBD2 (5 bases). Germline-derived CDR1 and CDR2 are LGHNT and FRNRAP. This CDR3 contains 16 residues. Trimming took 1 base from V and 1 from J, leaving 12 bases between them. DNA of the CDR3: TGTGCTAGTGGTTTGGGTTTGAGCGGTGGCACAGATACGCAGTATTTT. It is translated as CASGLGLSGGTDTQYF.